Below are 28 T cell receptor beta chains sequenced from a single sample in a study of TIL therapy for anti-PD-1-resistant metastatic lung cancer. This was the immunoSEQ v3 assay. Data came from immunoSEQ multiplex PCR; TCRdb stores just in-frame clones and leaves some out. The sample lists 5,000 to 6,500 clones; roughly 60% were seen once. Time point specified: pre-treatment sample, taken before nivolumab and TIL therapy. The tumor samples were excised metastases, mostly pleural nodules or supraclavicular lymph nodes. This specimen consisted of tumor tissue, obtained at baseline. The receptors originated from a person between 25 and 80 years old with non-small cell lung cancer.

The chain employs TRBV5-1 and TRBJ2-3; 13 bases map to TRBD2. V dropped 0 bases and J dropped 6; count of bases not matched to a gene: 4. Per germline, CDR1 SGHRS and CDR2 YFSETQ. The CDR3 sequence is 16 residues long. The CDR3 loop reads CASSLAGTSGMDTQYF. The CDR3 DNA follows: TGCGCCAGCAGCTTGGCCGGGACTAGCGGGATGGATACGCAGTATTTT.

The table lists this clone with a few counts. The chain is built from TRBV19 and TRBJ1-1; no firm D call. In germline, CDR1 is LNHDA, CDR2 SQIVND (reference sequence). This CDR3 region has 14 residues. V was clipped by 0 bases and J by 10 bases, with 15 bases between them. CDR3 coding DNA: TGTGCCAGTAGTATAGAATTGGGTGGCTTTGGAGCTTTCTTT. Its translation is CASSIELGGFGAFF.

The chain combines TRBV5-1 with TRBJ2-7, with 7 positions matching TRBD1. The CDR3 is made up of 15 amino acids. V shed 4 bases, J shed 0 bases, and the junction held 7 bases outside the gene matches. CDR1 SGHRS and CDR2 YFSETQ come from the germline V gene. The CDR3, as DNA: TGCGCCAGCAGCAGGACAGGCGATCTCTCCTACGAGCAGTACTTC. Residues: CASSRTGDLSYEQYF.

This clone has only one observation. The chain uses TRBV7-3 and TRBJ2-1, with a tentative D call TRBD1 (6 bases). CDR3 size: 13 residues. Trimming shortened V by 3 bases and J by 8 bases, and 11 bases separated the two germline ends. CDR1 SGHTA and CDR2 FQGTGA come from the germline V gene. The CDR3 loop reads CASSLSGADEQFF. The CDR3, as DNA: TGTGCCAGCAGCTTGTCAGGGGCGGATGAGCAGTTCTTC.

This clone was recorded once. This chain joins TRBV6-2 or TRBV6-3 and TRBJ2-1; TRBD2 matches at 7 bases. Germline V lookup: CDR1 MNHEY, CDR2 SVGEGT. The CDR3 totals 17 residues. J was trimmed by 1 base and V by 3 bases; bases with no gene match: 9. In DNA, the CDR3 is TGTGCCAGCAGTTATCGGGAGGACGTGAGTTCCTACAATGAGCAGTTCTTC. It is translated as CASSYREDVSSYNEQFF.

CDR3 protein: CASSKRGSGANVLTF. DNA for the CDR3: TGTGCCAGCAGCAAAAGGGGCTCTGGGGCCAACGTCCTGACTTTC. V usage is TRBV2 and J usage is TRBJ2-6; possibly TRBD1 for D (5 bases). The germline CDR1 and CDR2 sequences are SNHLY and FYNNEI. Trimming stripped 6 bases from V and 0 bases from J, with 9 bases between. The CDR3 runs 15 residues.

The genes are TRBV11-3 and TRBJ2-1; D possibly corresponds to TRBD2 (6 bases). Per the germline V gene, CDR1 is SGHNT and CDR2 is YENEEA. This CDR3 region has 11 residues. V was pared by 11 bases and J by 12 bases, with 17 bases between. CDR3 residues: CAPSERRGQFF. CDR3 DNA sequence: TGTGCCCCCTCTGAGAGGCGGGGGCAGTTCTTC.

The V gene is TRBV4-3, the J gene TRBJ2-1; 12 bases fit TRBD2. With V trimmed by 1 base and J by 3 bases, 4 bases remained unmatched. The germline V gene encodes CDR1 LGHNA and CDR2 YSLEER. This CDR3 has 17 residues. CDR3 sequence (DNA): TGCGCCAGCAGCCAAGGGACTAGCGGGATGTACTACAATGAGCAGTTCTTC. Encoded protein: CASSQGTSGMYYNEQFF.

The chain has TRBV29-1 and TRBJ1-1; 9 bases fit TRBD1. V lost 4 bases and J lost 3; bases outside the gene matches: 9. The germline CDR1 and CDR2 sequences are SQVTM and ANQGSEA. This CDR3 region has 15 residues. CDR3 DNA: TGCAGCGTTGGGTTGGTGGGACAGGGAGACACTGAAGCTTTCTTT. It codes for CSVGLVGQGDTEAFF.

This clone showed up just once. This chain connects TRBV6-9 to TRBJ2-1; D is possibly TRBD1 (6 bases). CDR1 and CDR2 (germline): MNHGY, SVAAGI. The V end was cut by 11 bases, the J end by 6 bases, with 20 bases between. The CDR3 consists of 14 residues. DNA of the CDR3: TGTGCCGGGACGAATCCGGGACAATCCAATGAGCAGTTCTTC. Its protein is CAGTNPGQSNEQFF.

V gene TRBV10-2 combines with J gene TRBJ2-1, with D perhaps matching TRBD2 (5 bases). There are 16 residues in the CDR3. Trimming removed 0 bases at V and 4 bases at J, with 13 bases between. Germline V lookup: CDR1 WSHSY, CDR2 SAAADI. CDR3 bases: TGCGCCAGCAGTGAGTCTTGGAGCGGAGCGTACAATGAGCAGTTCTTC. It yields the protein CASSESWSGAYNEQFF.

In DNA, the CDR3 is TGTGCCAGCAGCTTCGCTAGCGGGAGCGACTACAATGAGCAGTTCTTC. It specifies CASSFASGSDYNEQFF. The chain employs TRBV11-1 and TRBJ2-1; the match to TRBD2 covers 10 bases. The V gene end was trimmed by 3 bases and the J gene end by 3 bases; junction bases not matched to a gene: 5. There are 16 residues in the CDR3. Germline assignment: CDR1 SGHAT and CDR2 FQDESV (reference sequence).

This clone was observed a few times. V and J are TRBV6-2 or TRBV6-3 and TRBJ2-1, with 11 bases that match TRBD2. Per germline, CDR1 MNHEY and CDR2 SVGEGT. V gave up 5 bases and J gave up 9 bases; unmatched junction bases: 9. This CDR3 comprises 15 residues. The DNA of the CDR3 is TGTGCCAGCAGTACTCCTAGCGGGAGGATGGGTGAGCAGTTCTTC. It codes for CASSTPSGRMGEQFF.

V is TRBV7-6 and J is TRBJ1-1; weak D call: TRBD1 (6 bases). Germline CDR1 is SGHVS and CDR2 is FNYEAQ. Between the trimmed V and J ends, which lost 5 bases and 2 bases, there was a span of 15 bases. The CDR3 totals 15 residues. This CDR3 reads CASSPSGQINTEAFF. The CDR3 DNA follows: TGTGCCAGCAGCCCGTCGGGACAAATAAACACTGAAGCTTTCTTT.

The V gene is TRBV7-8, the J gene TRBJ2-2; perhaps D is TRBD1 or TRBD2 (6 bases each). V shed 8 bases and J shed 5 bases, with 18 bases lying between them. The CDR3 is made up of 15 amino acids. Germline lookup yields CDR1 SGHVS and CDR2 FQNEAQ. This CDR3 reads CASLRDTRWTGELFF. In DNA form, the CDR3 reads TGTGCCAGCTTGCGGGACACGCGTTGGACCGGGGAGCTGTTTTTT.

The V and J genes are TRBV6-5 and TRBJ1-5; no clear D gene. The CDR3 has 15 residues. The V end was cut by 8 bases, the J end by 3 bases, with 17 bases between. Germline lookup yields CDR1 MNHEY and CDR2 SVGAGI. CDR3 coding DNA: TGTGCCAGCCGACTTGTAGGTTCCCTCAATCAGCCCCAGCATTTT. The encoded protein is CASRLVGSLNQPQHF.

The V and J genes are TRBV28 and TRBJ2-2; tentative D call: TRBD2 (7 bases). The V end was cut by 4 bases, the J end by 5 bases, with 11 bases between. The length of the CDR3 is 14 residues. Germline CDR1 is MDHEN and CDR2 is SYDVKM. DNA for the CDR3: TGTGCCAGCAGTTACGGGGGGCCAACCGGGGAGCTGTTTTTT. It encodes CASSYGGPTGELFF.

The V and J genes are TRBV18 and TRBJ1-3; 7 nucleotides line up with TRBD1. V gave up 3 bases and J gave up 3 bases; unmatched junction bases: 11. The CDR3 length is 17 residues. CDR1 and CDR2 from the germline V gene are KGHSH and LQKENI. The CDR3 region has the DNA TGTGCCAGCTCACCTAAGCCTGGGACAGAAATTGGAAACACCATATATTTT. It yields the protein CASSPKPGTEIGNTIYF. Looking up the rest from reference TRBV18 and TRBJ1-3 gives the full variable domain: NAGVMQNPRHLVRRRGQEARLRCSPMKGHSHVYWYRQLPEEGLKFMVYLQKENIIDESGMPKERFSAEFPKEGPSILRIQQVVRGDSAAYFCASSPKPGTEIGNTIYFGEGSWLTVV.

The chain links TRBV19 to TRBJ1-6, with 10 bases fitting TRBD1. The CDR3 covers 14 residues. V shed 11 bases, J shed 10 bases, and the junction held 11 bases outside the gene matches. Germline lookup yields CDR1 LNHDA and CDR2 SQIVND (reference sequence). Written as DNA, the CDR3 is TGTGCCTCGACCGGGACAGGGGAAGCCTCACCCCTCCACTTT. Its translation: CASTGTGEASPLHF.

The rearrangement links TRBV30 to TRBJ1-2; no clear D. The CDR3 extends over 12 amino acids. CDR1 and CDR2 from the germline V gene are GTSNPN and SVGIG (reference sequence). V dropped 1 base and J dropped 2 bases, with 5 bases sitting between them. CDR3 residues: CAWSGHNYGYTF. CDR3 DNA sequence: TGTGCCTGGAGTGGACACAACTATGGCTACACCTTC. Full variable domain (rest looked up from reference TRBV30 and TRBJ1-2): SQTIHQWPATLVQPVGSPLSLECTVEGTSNPNLYWYRQAAGRGLQLLFYSVGIGQISSEVPQNLSASRPQDRQFILSSKKLLLSDSGFYLCAWSGHNYGYTFGSGTRLTVV.

The chain carries TRBV14 and TRBJ1-2; 9 bases are shared with TRBD1. CDR3 length: 16 residues. The germline CDR1 and CDR2 sequences are SGHDN and FVKESK. With 0 bases clipped from V and 6 bases from J, the junction kept 8 bases outside the gene matches. The CDR3 reads CASSQDYRGRPDGYTF. CDR3 DNA sequence: TGTGCCAGCAGCCAAGACTACAGGGGGCGCCCGGATGGCTACACCTTC.

The chain combines TRBV28 with TRBJ2-7; no clear D. V was cut by 2 bases and J by 2 bases, with 7 bases left in between. Germline V gene lookup returns CDR1 MDHEN and CDR2 SYDVKM. There are 13 residues in the CDR3. The CDR3 bases are TGTGCCAGCAGTTTAAGTGGGGCCTACGAGCAGTACTTC. Translation gives CASSLSGAYEQYF.

By share, this clone ranks as medium-sized. The V gene is TRBV30, the J gene TRBJ2-5; 7 positions agree with TRBD1. From germline, CDR1 is GTSNPN and CDR2 SVGIG (reference sequence). The V segment lost 7 bases and the J segment 4 bases; nucleotides outside the gene matches: 9. The CDR3 extends over 13 amino acids. The CDR3 is CAYDRAWGETQYF. The CDR3 DNA reads as TGTGCCTACGACAGGGCTTGGGGAGAGACCCAGTACTTC.

In DNA, the CDR3 is TGTGCCAGCAGCCCAAATGTGGAGGGGACGGGTTCGTTTTTT. Encoded protein: CASSPNVEGTGSFF. This sequence joins TRBV7-9 and TRBJ1-4; D might be TRBD1 (5 bases). The V end lost 5 bases, the J end lost 16 bases, and 23 bases lay between the germline ends. CDR1 is SEHNR, CDR2 FQNEAQ, per germline (reference sequence). The CDR3 is made up of 14 amino acids.

In nucleotides, the CDR3 is TGTGCCACCAGTGATTTGCTCTGGCGCGACAGGGGACATATGAACACTGAAGCTTTCTTT. Its translation is CATSDLLWRDRGHMNTEAFF. J is TRBJ1-1 and V is TRBV24-1; 8 nucleotides agree with TRBD1. V gave up 0 bases and J gave up 0 bases; unmatched junction bases: 14. The length of the CDR3 is 20 residues. Per germline, CDR1 KGHDR and CDR2 SFDVKD.

Details on this clone: Other DNA sequences of this sample code for an identical CDR3. This rearrangement joins TRBV5-1 to TRBJ2-3, with 7 bases fitting TRBD1. Germline V gene sequence: CDR1 SGHRS, CDR2 YFSETQ. Unmatched junction bases numbered 8, after V lost 4 bases and J lost 3 bases. The CDR3 length is 15 residues. This CDR3 reads CASSPGDSYTDTQYF. The CDR3, as DNA: TGCGCCAGCAGCCCCGGGGACAGCTATACAGATACGCAGTATTTT.

The chain uses TRBV18 and TRBJ2-3, with 13 bases matching TRBD2. The germline CDR1 and CDR2 sequences are KGHSH and LQKENI. The CDR3 is 17 residues long. V was clipped by 0 bases and J by 2 bases; unmatched bases: 2. CDR3 coding DNA: TGTGCCAGCTCACCACCGGGACTAGCGGGAAACACAGATACGCAGTATTTT. This sequence encodes CASSPPGLAGNTDTQYF.

This rearrangement joins TRBV15 to TRBJ2-1; maybe TRBD2 (6 bases). This CDR3 contains 15 residues. V was cut by 1 base and J by 4 bases, with 11 bases left in between. Germline lookup yields CDR1 LNHNV and CDR2 YYDKDF (reference sequence). The CDR3 protein is CATSRARGDYNEQFF. CDR3 bases: TGTGCCACCAGCAGAGCGCGGGGAGATTACAATGAGCAGTTCTTC.